This T cell receptor beta chain was sequenced during a study of human T cells and chemical hapten exposure. Study-wide findings and caveats: Clustering by CDR3 similarity yielded significantly more large clusters from expanded TCRs than controls. The number of TCRs above 1 in 1000 frequency did not change after DPC sensitization.

The time point: patch test 2, 6 weeks after DPC sensitization. The sample's treatment: therapeutic diphenylcyclopropenone sensitization with weekly scalp DPC. V was trimmed by 7 bases and J by 2 bases, leaving 9 bases between them. The CDR3 is 13 amino acids. This clonotype was seen a few times. The antigen remains unidentified. Study processing details: A typical sample had roughly 96,000 TCRs, with about 23,224 to 700,000 overall. TCRdb ran MiXCR on the RACE reads and lists one entry per CDR3 protein. Here the V and J calls rest on TCRdb's processing, not on the authors' analysis. The repertoire holds 80,000 to 95,000 distinct CDR3 sequences, with approximately 9.9% as singletons.

This sequence was found in a man aged 40-55 years with alopecia areata. Some clones in this sample may be carry-over from other donors' samples. The sample consisted of whole blood, taken in connection with sensitization to the hapten diphenylcyclopropenone (DPC). The rearrangement joins TRBV12-3 or TRBV12-4 to TRBJ2-1; D ambiguous. CDR3 DNA: TGTGCCAGCACCAACCATGCCTACAATGAGCAGTTCTTC. Translating gives CASTNHAYNEQFF.